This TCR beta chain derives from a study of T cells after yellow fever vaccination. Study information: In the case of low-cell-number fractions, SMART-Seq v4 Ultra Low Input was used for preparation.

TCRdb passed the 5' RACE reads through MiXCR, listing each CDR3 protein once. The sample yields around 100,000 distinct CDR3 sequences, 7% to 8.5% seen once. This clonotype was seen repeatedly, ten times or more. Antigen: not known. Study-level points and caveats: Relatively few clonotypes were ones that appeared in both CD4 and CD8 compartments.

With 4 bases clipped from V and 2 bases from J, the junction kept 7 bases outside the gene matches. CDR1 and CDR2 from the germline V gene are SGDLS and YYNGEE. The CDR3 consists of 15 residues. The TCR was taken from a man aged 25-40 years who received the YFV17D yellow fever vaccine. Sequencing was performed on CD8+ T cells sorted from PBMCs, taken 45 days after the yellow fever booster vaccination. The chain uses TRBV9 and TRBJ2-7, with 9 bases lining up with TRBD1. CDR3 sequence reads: CASSPRGTGPYEQYF. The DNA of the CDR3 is TGTGCCAGCAGCCCCCGCGGGACAGGGCCCTACGAGCAGTACTTC.